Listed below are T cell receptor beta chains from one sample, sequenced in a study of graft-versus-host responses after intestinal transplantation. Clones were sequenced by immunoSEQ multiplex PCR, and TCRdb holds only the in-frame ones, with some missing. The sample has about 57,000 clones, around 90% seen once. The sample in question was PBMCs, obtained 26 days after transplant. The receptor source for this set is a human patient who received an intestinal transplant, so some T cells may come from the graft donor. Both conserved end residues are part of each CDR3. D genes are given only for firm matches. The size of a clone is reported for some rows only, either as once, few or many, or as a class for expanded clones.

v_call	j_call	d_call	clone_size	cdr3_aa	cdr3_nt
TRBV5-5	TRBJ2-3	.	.	CASRPHQGTPDTQYF	TGTGCCAGCAGACCGCATCAGGGTACCCCAGATACGCAGTATTTT
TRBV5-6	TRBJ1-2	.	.	CASSLAGRADYGYTF	TGTGCCAGCAGCTTGGCTGGGCGGGCTGACTATGGCTACACCTTC
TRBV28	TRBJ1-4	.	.	CASSPTDSLNEKLFF	TGTGCCAGCAGTCCCACGGACAGCCTAAATGAAAAACTGTTTTTT
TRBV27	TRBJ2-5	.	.	CASSPETGGWETQYF	TGTGCCAGCAGTCCTGAGACAGGCGGTTGGGAGACCCAGTACTTC
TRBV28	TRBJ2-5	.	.	CASNGGAQETQYF	TGTGCCAGCAATGGGGGGGCCCAAGAGACCCAGTACTTC
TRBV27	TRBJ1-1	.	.	CASSLSLQGVTEAFF	TGTGCCAGCAGTTTATCTCTTCAAGGGGTCACTGAAGCTTTCTTT
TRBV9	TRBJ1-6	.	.	CASSVGAPGSPLHF	TGTGCCAGCAGCGTAGGGGCGCCAGGTTCACCCCTCCACTTT
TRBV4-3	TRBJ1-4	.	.	CASSRLQGLSANEKLFF	TGCGCCAGCAGCCGATTACAGGGACTATCCGCTAATGAAAAACTGTTTTTT
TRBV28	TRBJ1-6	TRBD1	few	CASSYRDRGLSPLHF	TGTGCCAGCAGCTACCGGGACAGGGGGCTGTCACCCCTCCACTTT
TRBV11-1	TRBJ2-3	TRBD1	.	CASSLGFSDREADTQYF	TGTGCCAGCAGCTTAGGATTCTCGGACAGGGAGGCAGATACGCAGTATTTT
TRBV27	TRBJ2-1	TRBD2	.	CASRYRGAYNEQFF	TGTGCCAGCAGGTACCGGGGGGCCTACAATGAGCAGTTCTTC
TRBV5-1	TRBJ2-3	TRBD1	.	CASSPGTDDTQYF	TGCGCCAGCAGCCCTGGGACAGACGATACGCAGTATTTT
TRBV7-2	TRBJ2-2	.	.	CASSPTGGELFF	TGTGCCAGCAGCCCGACGGGCGGGGAGCTGTTTTTT
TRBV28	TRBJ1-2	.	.	CASSLGGGRTYGYTF	TGTGCCAGCAGTTTAGGAGGTGGGAGGACCTATGGCTACACCTTC
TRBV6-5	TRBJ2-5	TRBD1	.	CASSYGTGGGETQYF	TGTGCCAGCAGTTACGGTACAGGGGGCGGTGAGACCCAGTACTTC
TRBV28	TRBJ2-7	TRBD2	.	CASSFILAGGSHEQYF	TGTGCCAGCAGTTTCATCCTAGCGGGAGGGAGCCACGAGCAGTACTTC
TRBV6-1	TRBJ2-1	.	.	CASSSRDYNEQFF	TGTGCCAGCAGCTCCCGGGACTACAATGAGCAGTTCTTC
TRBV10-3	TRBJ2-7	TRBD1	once	CATLDPGTEFGYEQYF	TGTGCCACCCTTGACCCCGGGACAGAGTTTGGCTACGAGCAGTACTTC